The T cell receptor beta chain described here comes from a study of blood T cell repertoires in COVID-19. TCRdb's table, derived via immunoSEQ multiplex PCR, lists solely in-frame clones and lacks some. In the table there are approximately 120,000 clones, 65% to 85% of which are singletons. The source of this sequence is a man aged 30 to 39 with COVID-19, enrolled during active disease. The specimen was peripheral blood.

The CDR3 region is CACTYRSGNTIYF. CDR3 coding DNA: TGTGCCTGCACATACCGCTCTGGAAACACCATATATTTT. The chain is built from TRBV30 and TRBJ1-3, with D unclear. The CDR3 covers 13 residues. V lost 6 bases to trimming and J lost 0 bases, with 9 bases between them. Looked up from germline, CDR1 is GTSNPN and CDR2 is SVGIG (reference sequence).